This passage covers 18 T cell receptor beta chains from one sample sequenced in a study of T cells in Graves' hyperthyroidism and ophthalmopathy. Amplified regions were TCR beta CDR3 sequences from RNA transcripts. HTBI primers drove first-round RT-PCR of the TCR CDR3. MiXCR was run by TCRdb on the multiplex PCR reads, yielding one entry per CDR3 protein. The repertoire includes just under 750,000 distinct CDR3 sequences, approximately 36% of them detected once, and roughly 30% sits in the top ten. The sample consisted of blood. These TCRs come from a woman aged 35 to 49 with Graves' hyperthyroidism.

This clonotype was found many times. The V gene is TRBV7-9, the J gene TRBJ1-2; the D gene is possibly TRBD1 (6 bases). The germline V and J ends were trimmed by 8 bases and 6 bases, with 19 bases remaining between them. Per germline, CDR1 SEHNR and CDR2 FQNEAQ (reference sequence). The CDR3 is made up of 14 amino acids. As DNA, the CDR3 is TGTGCCAGCCTTCCGGGGGCGGTTAGGAATGGCTACACCTTC. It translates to CASLPGAVRNGYTF.

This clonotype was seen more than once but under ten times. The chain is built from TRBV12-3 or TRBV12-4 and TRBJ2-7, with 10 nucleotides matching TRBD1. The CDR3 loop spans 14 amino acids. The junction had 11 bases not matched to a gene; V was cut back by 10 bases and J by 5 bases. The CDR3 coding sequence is TGTGCCAACACCGAAGGGACAGGGGCACACGAGCAGTACTTC. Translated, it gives CANTEGTGAHEQYF.

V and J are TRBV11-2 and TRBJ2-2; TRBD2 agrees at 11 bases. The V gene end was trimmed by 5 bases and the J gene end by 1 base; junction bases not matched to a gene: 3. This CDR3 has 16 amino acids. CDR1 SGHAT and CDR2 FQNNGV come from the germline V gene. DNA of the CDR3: TGTGCCAGCAGCAGGACTAGCGGGTTGAACACCGGGGAGCTGTTTTTT. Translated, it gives CASSRTSGLNTGELFF.

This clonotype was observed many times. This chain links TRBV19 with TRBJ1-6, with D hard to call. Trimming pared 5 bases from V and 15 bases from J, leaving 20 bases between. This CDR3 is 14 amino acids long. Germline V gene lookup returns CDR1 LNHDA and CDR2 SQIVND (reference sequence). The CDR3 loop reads CASSYLTTSLHLHF. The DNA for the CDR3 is TGTGCCAGTAGTTACCTCACGACGTCTTTGCACCTCCACTTT.

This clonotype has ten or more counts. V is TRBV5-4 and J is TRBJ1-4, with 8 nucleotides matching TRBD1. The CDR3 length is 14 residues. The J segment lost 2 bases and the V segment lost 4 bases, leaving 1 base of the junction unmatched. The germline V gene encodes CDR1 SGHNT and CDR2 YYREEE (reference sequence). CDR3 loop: CASSRDRTNEKLFF. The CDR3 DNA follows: TGTGCCAGCAGCCGGGACAGGACTAATGAAAAACTGTTTTTT. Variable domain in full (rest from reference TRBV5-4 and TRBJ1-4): ETGVTQSPTHLIKTRGQQVTLRCSSQSGHNTVSWYQQALGQGPQFIFQYYREEENGRGNFPPRFSGLQFPNYSSELNVNALELDDSALYLCASSRDRTNEKLFFGSGTQLSVL.

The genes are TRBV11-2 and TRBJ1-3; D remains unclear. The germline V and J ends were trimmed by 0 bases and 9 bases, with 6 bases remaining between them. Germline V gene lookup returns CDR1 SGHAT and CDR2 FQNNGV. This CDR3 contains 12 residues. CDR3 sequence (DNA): TGTGCCAGCAGCTTAGATTGGGGCACCATATATTTT. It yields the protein CASSLDWGTIYF.

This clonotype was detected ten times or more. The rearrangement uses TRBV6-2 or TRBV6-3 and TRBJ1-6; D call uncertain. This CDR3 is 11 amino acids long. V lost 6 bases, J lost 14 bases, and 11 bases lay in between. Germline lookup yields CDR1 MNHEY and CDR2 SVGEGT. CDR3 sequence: CASSRWVSLHF. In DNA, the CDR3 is TGTGCCAGCAGCCGGTGGGTGTCCCTCCACTTT.

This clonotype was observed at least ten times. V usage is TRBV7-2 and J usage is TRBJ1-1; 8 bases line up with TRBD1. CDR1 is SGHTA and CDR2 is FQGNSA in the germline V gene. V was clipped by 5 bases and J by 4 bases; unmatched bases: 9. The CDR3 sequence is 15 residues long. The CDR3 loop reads CASSVQDRDGTEAFF. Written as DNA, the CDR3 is TGTGCCAGCAGCGTACAGGACAGGGACGGCACTGAAGCTTTCTTT.

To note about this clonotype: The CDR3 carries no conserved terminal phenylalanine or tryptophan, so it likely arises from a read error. The CDR3 loop is CASSSINQPQHL. The CDR3 coding sequence is TGTGCCAGCAGCTCCATCAATCAGCCCCAGCATTTA. The chain links TRBV5-6 to TRBJ1-5; the D is unclear. The germline gives CDR1 SGHDT, CDR2 YYEEEE. Trimming stripped 3 bases from V and 3 bases from J, with 4 bases between. The CDR3 runs to 12 residues.

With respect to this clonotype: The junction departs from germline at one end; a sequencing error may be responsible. The CDR3 bases are TGTGCCGGCAGCTTATTGAACACCGGGGAGCTGTTTTTT. Residues: CAGSLLNTGELFF. This chain uses TRBV7-8 with TRBJ2-2; D is unresolved. This CDR3 is built from 13 residues. Germline V lookup: CDR1 SGHVS, CDR2 FQNEAQ.

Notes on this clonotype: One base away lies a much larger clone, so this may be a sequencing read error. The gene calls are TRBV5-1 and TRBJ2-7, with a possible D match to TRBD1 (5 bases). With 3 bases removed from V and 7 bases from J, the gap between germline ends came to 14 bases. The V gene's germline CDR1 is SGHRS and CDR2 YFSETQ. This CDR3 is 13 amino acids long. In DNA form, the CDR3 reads TGCGCCAGCAGCTGGGGCAGGGTGAGAGAGCAGTACTTC. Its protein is CASSWGRVREQYF.

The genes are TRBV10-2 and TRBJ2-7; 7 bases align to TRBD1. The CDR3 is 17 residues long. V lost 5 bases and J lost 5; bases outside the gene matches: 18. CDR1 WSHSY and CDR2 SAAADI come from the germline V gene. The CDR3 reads CASSYSPGGPFPHEQYF. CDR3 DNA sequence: TGCGCCAGCAGTTACTCTCCAGGGGGACCGTTCCCCCACGAGCAGTACTTC.

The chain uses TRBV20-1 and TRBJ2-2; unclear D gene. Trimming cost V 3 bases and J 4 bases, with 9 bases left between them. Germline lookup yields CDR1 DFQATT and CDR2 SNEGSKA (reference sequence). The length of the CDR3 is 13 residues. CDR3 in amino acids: CSASSTLTGELFF. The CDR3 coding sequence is TGCAGTGCTAGCTCCACACTCACCGGGGAGCTGTTTTTT.

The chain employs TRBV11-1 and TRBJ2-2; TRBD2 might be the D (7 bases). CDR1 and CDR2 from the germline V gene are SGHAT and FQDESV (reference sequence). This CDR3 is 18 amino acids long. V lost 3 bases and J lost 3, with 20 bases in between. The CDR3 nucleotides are TGTGCCAGCAGCTTGAGGGGGGGTGAAACCCGGGACACCGGGGAGCTGTTTTTT. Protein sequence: CASSLRGGETRDTGELFF.

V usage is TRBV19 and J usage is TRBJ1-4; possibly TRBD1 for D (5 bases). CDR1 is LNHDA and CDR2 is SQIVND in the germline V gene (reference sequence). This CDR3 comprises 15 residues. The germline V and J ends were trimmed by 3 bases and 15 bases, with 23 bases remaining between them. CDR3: CASSIGETRMGRMFF. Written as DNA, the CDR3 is TGTGCCAGTAGTATCGGGGAGACCCGAATGGGGCGGATGTTTTTT.

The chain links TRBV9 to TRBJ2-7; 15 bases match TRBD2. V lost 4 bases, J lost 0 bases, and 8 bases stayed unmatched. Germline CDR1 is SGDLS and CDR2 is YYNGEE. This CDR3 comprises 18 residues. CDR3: CASSRTSGGAVPSYEQYF. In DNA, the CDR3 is TGTGCCAGCAGCAGGACTAGCGGGGGGGCCGTACCCTCCTACGAGCAGTACTTC.

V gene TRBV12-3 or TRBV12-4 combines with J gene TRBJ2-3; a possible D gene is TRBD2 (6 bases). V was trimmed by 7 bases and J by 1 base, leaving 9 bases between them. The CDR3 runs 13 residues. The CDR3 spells CASTTGGTDTQYF. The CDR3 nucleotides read TGTGCCAGCACAACGGGGGGCACAGATACGCAGTATTTT.

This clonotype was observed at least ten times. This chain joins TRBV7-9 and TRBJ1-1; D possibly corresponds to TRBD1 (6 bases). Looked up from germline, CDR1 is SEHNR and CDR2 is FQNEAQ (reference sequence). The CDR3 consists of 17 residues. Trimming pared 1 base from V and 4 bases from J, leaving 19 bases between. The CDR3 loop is CASSLVGDTGWGTEAFF. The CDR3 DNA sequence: TGTGCCAGCAGCTTAGTTGGGGACACTGGGTGGGGCACTGAAGCTTTCTTT. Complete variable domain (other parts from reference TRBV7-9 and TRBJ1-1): DTGVSQNPRHKITKRGQNVTFRCDPISEHNRLYWYRQTLGQGPEFLTYFQNEAQLEKSRLLSDRFSAERPKGSFSTLEIQRTEQGDSAMYLCASSLVGDTGWGTEAFFGQGTRLTVV.